This T cell receptor (beta chain) was recovered during a study of response to subunit inactivated influenza vaccine. General observations from the study: Authors suggested few new T cells are recruited by each seasonal influenza vaccination.

TCRdb independently ran MiXCR on the RT-PCR reads; one entry per CDR3 protein. The sample consists of more than 400,000 distinct CDR3 sequences, roughly 7.6% of them appearing once. CDR1 is SGHRS, CDR2 YFSETQ, per germline. V lost 1 base to trimming and J lost 0 bases, with 8 bases between them. The CDR3 has 15 residues. For this clonotype: The antigen is unknown.

This clonotype originated in a man aged 45-69 years who received an inactivated influenza vaccine. This chain connects TRBV5-1 to TRBJ1-3; possibly TRBD1 for D (6 bases). Source: PBMCs from blood, taken around 25 months after vaccination. The CDR3 DNA reads as TGCGCCAGCAGCTTGACAGGGACCTCTGGAAACACCATATATTTT. Residues: CASSLTGTSGNTIYF.